This TCR beta chain was retrieved from a study of blood T cell repertoires in COVID-19 (dated by TCRdb to the early 2020s). General notes on the study: Samples covering the acute and convalescent phases of COVID-19 were provided by collaborators in the United States, Italy and Spain. The prospective study material was composed of cDNA or gDNA derived from T cells, B-cell-depleted T cells, or PBMCs. Deeply sampled blood TCRbeta repertoires from subjects exposed to, actively infected with, or recovered from COVID-19 were included in the dataset. The repertoires were released in a freely available public database intended as a resource for research on the immune response to SARS-CoV-2. Samples came from the ongoing ImmuneRACE study (first 160 participants) plus 1,254 subjects from 6 global collaborators. A de-identified subject ID, COVID-19 status, age in years and sex were almost always included in the sample metadata. HLA class I and class II types, where available, came from metadata supplied by the sample provider rather than from assay-based typing. Summary of the overall study and its limitations: Clinical and demographic metadata were provided uncurated, with the amount varying by source and participant.

Whole blood was collected in K2EDTA tubes by collaborating institutions according to the institutions' own protocols. Collaborator samples were shipped for TCRbeta analysis as frozen whole blood, isolated PBMCs, or DNA extracted from either sample type. V is clipped by 7 bases and J by 4 bases, and the sequence between their germline boundaries is 11 bases long. Inclusive of the bounding cysteine and phenylalanine, the CDR3 is 13 residues long. Just CDR3 DNA is preserved here, 39 bases in frame from base 1. CDR1 is given as LNHDA and CDR2 as SQIVND, both from the germline V gene (reference sequence). As concerns this clone: What this receptor recognizes is not known. Base qualities were left out, and no much larger clone turns up one base away.

TCRbeta CDR3 regions were amplified from genomic DNA by means of the immunoSEQ Assay, a bias-controlled multiplex PCR. As for how the authors treated the data: Nucleated cell counts per sample were estimated from amplification of reference gene primers within the assay. To quantify the absolute abundance of each unique TCRbeta CDR3 rearrangement, sequence reads were collapsed and filtered. Productive Simpson clonality was computed per sample as the square root of Simpson's diversity index over productive rearrangements. Held by TCRdb, this immuneACCESS table contains in-frame sequences only and omits some clones. Under half of the omission traces to an unresolved V gene where checked; the cause of the rest is unknown. V, J and clone size reflect that table, while D and trimming were determined from the DNA. The sample records roughly 250,000 clones, 65% to 90% of which are singletons. The leading ten clones occupy under 5.5% of the sample.

The receptor chain draws on TRBV19 and TRBJ1-5; the D gene is unclear. Source material: peripheral blood. The receptor was derived from a woman aged 80 or over with active or convalescent COVID-19. The DNA reads as follows: TGTGCCAGTAATACGGTCAGGAATCAGCCCCAGCATTTT. It encodes CASNTVRNQPQHF.